What follows are 8 T cell receptor beta chains derived from one specimen sequenced in a study of tumor and adjacent non-tumor tissue in lung cancer. This sample's RNA came from whole unsorted tissue. More than 3 cm separated this lung sample from the edge of the tumor. TCRbeta libraries were built with three rounds of nested PCR, modified from ARM-PCR. Each CDR3 protein is one row after TCRdb ran MiXCR on the multiplex PCR reads. The sample consists of almost 75,000 distinct CDR3 sequences, less than 75% of them appearing once. Sequenced sample: distant non-tumor lung tissue. The receptors come from a woman between 45 and 65 years old with non-small cell lung cancer.

The table lists this clonotype with many counts. One end of the junction is discordant with germline, which a read error may explain. The rearrangement links TRBV12-3 or TRBV12-4 to TRBJ2-1, with 8 bases fitting TRBD2. CDR3 length: 11 amino acids. The CDR3 sequence is CASSFIGGRNF. The CDR3 DNA reads TGTGCCAGCAGTTTTATTGGCGGGAGGAACTTC.

Remarks on this clonotype: The conserved phenylalanine or tryptophan is not found at the CDR3 terminus, so this likely reflects a read error. It is unclear where the CDR3 begins or ends on the DNA, so no DNA is shown, and the CDR3 is as TCRdb lists it. The chain combines TRBV29-1 with TRBJ2-5; TRBD2, the table's D call, was not compared with the DNA. The CDR3 spans 16 amino acids, including both terminal residues. Germline loops: CDR1 SQVTM, CDR2 ANQGSEA. Here the CDR3 reads CSVAVNSRRVVETLYI.

As regards this clonotype: At one end the junction does not follow the germline gene, possibly because of a read error. This sequence joins TRBV20-1 and TRBJ1-5; D is undetermined. Germline assignment: CDR1 DFQATT and CDR2 SNEGSKA (reference sequence). The length of the CDR3 is 14 residues. CDR3 sequence reads: CSARESMVNQPRHF. The CDR3 region has the DNA TGCAGTGCTAGAGAAAGTATGGTCAATCAGCCCCGGCATTTT.

The rearrangement joins TRBV29-1 to TRBJ2-1; D remains unclear. The germline gives CDR1 SQVTM, CDR2 ANQGSEA. V was shortened by 6 bases and J by 0 bases, with 9 bases between the two germline ends. This CDR3 is built from 13 residues. CDR3 coding DNA: TGCAGCGTGGCACTATTCTCCTACAATGAGCAGTTCTTC. This codes for CSVALFSYNEQFF.

For this clonotype: The CDR3 does not end in the conserved phenylalanine or tryptophan, so this is likely a read error. The DNA is omitted, as the CDR3 cannot be located on it reliably, and the CDR3 follows TCRdb's listing. V is TRBV11-2 and J is TRBJ2-1. Inclusive of both ends, the CDR3 amounts to 12 amino acids. From germline, CDR1 is SGHAT and CDR2 FQNNGV. CDR3 protein: CASSLLDNVRFL.

There are many counts of this clonotype. The gene calls are TRBV6-5 and TRBJ2-3, with unresolved D. The CDR3 covers 11 residues. The V end was cut by 5 bases, the J end by 4 bases, with 4 bases between. Germline V lookup: CDR1 MNHEY, CDR2 SVGAGI. The DNA for the CDR3 is TGTGCCAGCAGTATGGCAGATACGCAGTATTTT. Amino acid sequence: CASSMADTQYF.

Worth noting for this clonotype: One end of the junction fails to match germline, which may point to a read error. The chain recombines TRBV29-1 with TRBJ1-3; D might be TRBD1 (6 bases). Germline loops: CDR1 SQVTM, CDR2 ANQGSEA. The CDR3 loop spans 14 amino acids. The CDR3 DNA follows: TGCAGCGTTGCGGGAGGGGGAGCAGGAAACACCACATATTTT. This codes for CSVAGGGAGNTTYF.

This clonotype appeared a few times. A clone one base away is much larger, so this may be a read error. The chain employs TRBV29-1 and TRBJ2-7; 8 bases line up with TRBD2. V was pared by 7 bases and J by 3 bases, with 11 bases of the junction left unmatched. Germline CDR1 reads SQVTM; CDR2 reads ANQGSEA. The CDR3 is 14 amino acids. CDR3: CSARGGHEDYEQYF. CDR3 nucleotides: TGCAGCGCCCGGGGGGGACATGAGGACTACGAGCAGTACTTC.